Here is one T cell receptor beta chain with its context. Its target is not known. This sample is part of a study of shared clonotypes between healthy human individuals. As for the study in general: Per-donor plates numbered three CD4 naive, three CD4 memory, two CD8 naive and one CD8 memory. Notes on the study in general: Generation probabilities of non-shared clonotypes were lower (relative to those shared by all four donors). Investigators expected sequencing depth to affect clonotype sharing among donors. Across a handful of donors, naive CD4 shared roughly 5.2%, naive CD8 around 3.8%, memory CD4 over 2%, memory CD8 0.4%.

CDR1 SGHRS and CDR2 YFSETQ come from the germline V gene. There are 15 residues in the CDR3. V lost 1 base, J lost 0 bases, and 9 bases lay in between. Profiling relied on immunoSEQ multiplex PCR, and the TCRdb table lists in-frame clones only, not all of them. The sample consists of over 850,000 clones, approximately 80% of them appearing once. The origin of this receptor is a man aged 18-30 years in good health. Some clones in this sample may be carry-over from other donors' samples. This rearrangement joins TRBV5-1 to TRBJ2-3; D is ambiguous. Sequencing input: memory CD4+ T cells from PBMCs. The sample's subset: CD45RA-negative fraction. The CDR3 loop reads CASSLPGGSTDTQYF. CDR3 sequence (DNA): TGCGCCAGCAGCTTGCCGGGTGGGAGCACAGATACGCAGTATTTT. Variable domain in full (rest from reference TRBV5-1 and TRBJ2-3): KAGVTQTPRYLIKTRGQQVTLSCSPISGHRSVSWYQQTPGQGLQFLFEYFSETQRNKGNFPGRFSGRQFSNSRSEMNVSTLELGDSALYLCASSLPGGSTDTQYFGPGTRLTVL.